This TCR beta chain was identified during a study of blood T cell repertoires in COVID-19. Study-level information: Collection of acute and convalescent COVID-19 samples took place in the United States, Italy and Spain. Sample material is recorded as cDNA or gDNA derived from T cells, B-cell-depleted T cells, or PBMCs.

Authors' analysis steps: Amplifying reference gene primers gave estimates of nucleated cell counts. Using immunoSEQ multiplex PCR, the repertoire was profiled, and TCRdb retains in-frame clones only, with some absent. Clone size and the V and J calls come from that table; the DNA yielded D and trimming. The sample records over 300,000 clones, 88% being singletons. Individuals aged about 18 to 100 years were recruited from 24 US areas. The TCR comes from a woman in her 30s with acute COVID-19. The sequencing input was PBMCs or T cells enriched from blood (not recorded which).

The CDR3 DNA sequence: TGTGCCAGCAGCTTCACTATGGGACAGGGGCCCGGGGAGCTGTTTTTT. Amino acid sequence: CASSFTMGQGPGELFF. The J gene is TRBJ2-2, the V gene TRBV7-6; 10 bases line up with TRBD1. Germline V lookup: CDR1 SGHVS, CDR2 FNYEAQ. The length of the CDR3 is 16 residues. V shed 3 bases, J shed 6 bases, and the junction held 7 bases outside the gene matches. Supplemented by reference TRBV7-6 and TRBJ2-2, the full variable domain reads GAGVSQSPRYKVTKRGQDVALRCDPISGHVSLYWYRQALGQGPEFLTYFNYEAQQDKSGLPNDRFSAERPEGSISTLTIQRTEQRDSAMYRCASSFTMGQGPGELFFGEGSRLTVL.